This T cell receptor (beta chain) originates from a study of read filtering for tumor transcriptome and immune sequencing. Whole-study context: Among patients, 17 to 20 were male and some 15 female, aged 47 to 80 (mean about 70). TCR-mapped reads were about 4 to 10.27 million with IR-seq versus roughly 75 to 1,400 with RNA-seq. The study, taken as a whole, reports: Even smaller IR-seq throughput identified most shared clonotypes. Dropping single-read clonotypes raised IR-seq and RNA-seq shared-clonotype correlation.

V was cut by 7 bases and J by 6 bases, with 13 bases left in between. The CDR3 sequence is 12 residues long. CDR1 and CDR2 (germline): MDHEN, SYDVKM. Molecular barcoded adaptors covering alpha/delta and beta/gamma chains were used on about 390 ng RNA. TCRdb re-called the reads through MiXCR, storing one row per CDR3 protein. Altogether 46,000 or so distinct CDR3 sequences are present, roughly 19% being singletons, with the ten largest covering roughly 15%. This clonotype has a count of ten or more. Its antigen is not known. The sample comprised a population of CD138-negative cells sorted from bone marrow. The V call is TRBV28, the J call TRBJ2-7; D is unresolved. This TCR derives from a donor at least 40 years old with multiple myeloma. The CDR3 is CASTPWPGEQYF. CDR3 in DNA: TGTGCCAGCACCCCTTGGCCCGGCGAGCAGTACTTC.